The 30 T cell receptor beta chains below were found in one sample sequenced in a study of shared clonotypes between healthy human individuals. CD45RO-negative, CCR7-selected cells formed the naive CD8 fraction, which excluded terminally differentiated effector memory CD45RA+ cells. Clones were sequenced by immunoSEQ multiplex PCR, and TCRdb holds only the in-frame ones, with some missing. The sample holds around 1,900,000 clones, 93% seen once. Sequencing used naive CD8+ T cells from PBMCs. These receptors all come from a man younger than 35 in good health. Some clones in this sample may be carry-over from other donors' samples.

CDR3 sequence: CASSQGGYGKNIQYF. As DNA, the CDR3 is TGTGCCAGCAGCCAAGGAGGGTATGGCAAAAACATTCAGTACTTC. The V and J genes are TRBV14 and TRBJ2-4; maybe TRBD2 (5 bases). CDR1 SGHDN and CDR2 FVKESK come from the germline V gene. CDR3 length: 15 residues. Trimming removed 1 base from V and 3 bases from J, with 10 bases in between.

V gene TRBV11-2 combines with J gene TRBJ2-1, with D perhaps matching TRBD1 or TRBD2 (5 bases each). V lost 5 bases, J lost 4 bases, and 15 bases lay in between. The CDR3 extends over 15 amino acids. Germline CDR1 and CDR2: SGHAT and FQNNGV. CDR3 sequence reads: CASSHRDQGYNEQFF. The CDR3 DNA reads TGTGCCAGCAGCCACCGGGACCAGGGATACAATGAGCAGTTCTTC.

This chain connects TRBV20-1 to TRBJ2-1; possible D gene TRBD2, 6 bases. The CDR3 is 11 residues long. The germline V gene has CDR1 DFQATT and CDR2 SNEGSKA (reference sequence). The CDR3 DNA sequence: TGCACTGGACTACTATACAATGAGCAGTTCTTC. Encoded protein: CTGLLYNEQFF.

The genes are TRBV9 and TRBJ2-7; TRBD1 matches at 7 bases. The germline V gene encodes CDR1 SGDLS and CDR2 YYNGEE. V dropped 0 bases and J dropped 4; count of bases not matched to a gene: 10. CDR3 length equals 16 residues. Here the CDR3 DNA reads TGTGCCAGCAGCGTAGAATTCGGACAGGCCCCTTACGAGCAGTACTTC. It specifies CASSVEFGQAPYEQYF.

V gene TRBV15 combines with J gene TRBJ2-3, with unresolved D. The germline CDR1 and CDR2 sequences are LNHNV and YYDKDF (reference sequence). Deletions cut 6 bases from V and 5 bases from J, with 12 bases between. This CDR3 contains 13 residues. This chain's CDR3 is CATSGFPGDTQYF. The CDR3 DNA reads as TGTGCCACCAGTGGTTTTCCCGGAGATACGCAGTATTTT.

In DNA, the CDR3 is TGTGCCAGCACCTCCGGGGACGACGAGCAGTACTTC. Protein sequence: CASTSGDDEQYF. The rearrangement links TRBV28 to TRBJ2-7, with D perhaps being TRBD1 or TRBD2 (5 bases each). Trimming left V 7 bases short and J 5 bases short, with 12 bases between. The germline gives CDR1 MDHEN, CDR2 SYDVKM. CDR3 length equals 12 residues. The whole variable domain, remainder taken from reference TRBV28 and TRBJ2-7, is DVKVTQSSRYLVKRTGEKVFLECVQDMDHENMFWYRQDPGLGLRLIYFSYDVKMKEKGDIPEGYSVSREKKERFSLILESASTNQTSMYLCASTSGDDEQYFGPGTRLTVT.

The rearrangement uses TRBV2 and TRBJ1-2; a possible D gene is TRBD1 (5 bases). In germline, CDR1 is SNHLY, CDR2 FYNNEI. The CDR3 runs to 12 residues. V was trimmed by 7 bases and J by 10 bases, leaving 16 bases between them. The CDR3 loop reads CASTEVGVFYTF. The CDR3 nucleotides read TGTGCCAGCACCGAGGTGGGGGTCTTCTACACCTTC.

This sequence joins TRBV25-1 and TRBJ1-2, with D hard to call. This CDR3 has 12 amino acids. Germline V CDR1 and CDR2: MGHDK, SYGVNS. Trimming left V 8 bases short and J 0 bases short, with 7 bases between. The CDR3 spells CASQDTNYGYTF. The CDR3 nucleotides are TGTGCCAGCCAGGATACTAACTATGGCTACACCTTC.

The CDR3 reads CASSRTENTGELFF. CDR3 coding DNA: TGTGCCAGCAGTAGGACAGAGAACACCGGGGAGCTGTTTTTT. V and J are TRBV2 and TRBJ2-2, with a weak D call TRBD1 (6 bases). CDR1 and CDR2 (germline): SNHLY, FYNNEI. Trimming shortened V by 5 bases and J by 1 base, and 8 bases separated the two germline ends. CDR3 size: 14 residues.

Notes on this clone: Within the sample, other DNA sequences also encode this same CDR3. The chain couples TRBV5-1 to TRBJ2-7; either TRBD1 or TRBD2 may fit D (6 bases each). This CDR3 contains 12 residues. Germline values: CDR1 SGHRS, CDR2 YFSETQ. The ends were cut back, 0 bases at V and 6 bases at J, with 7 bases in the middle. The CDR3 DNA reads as TGCGCCAGCAGCTTGGCGGGGGCCGAGCAGTACTTC. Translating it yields CASSLAGAEQYF.

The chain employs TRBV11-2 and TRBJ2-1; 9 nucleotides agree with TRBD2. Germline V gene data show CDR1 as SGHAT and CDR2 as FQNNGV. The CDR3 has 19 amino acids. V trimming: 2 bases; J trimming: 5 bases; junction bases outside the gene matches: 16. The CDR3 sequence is CASSLPVGILAGVHNEQFF. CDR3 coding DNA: TGTGCCAGCAGCTTACCTGTGGGGATATTAGCGGGAGTTCACAATGAGCAGTTCTTC.

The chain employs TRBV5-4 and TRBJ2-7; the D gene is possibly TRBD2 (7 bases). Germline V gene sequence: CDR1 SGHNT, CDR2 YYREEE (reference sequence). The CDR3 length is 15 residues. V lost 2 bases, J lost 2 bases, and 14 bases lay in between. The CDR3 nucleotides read TGTGCCAGCAGCTTTGGGGGGCTAGCGGCCTACGAGCAGTACTTC. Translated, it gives CASSFGGLAAYEQYF.

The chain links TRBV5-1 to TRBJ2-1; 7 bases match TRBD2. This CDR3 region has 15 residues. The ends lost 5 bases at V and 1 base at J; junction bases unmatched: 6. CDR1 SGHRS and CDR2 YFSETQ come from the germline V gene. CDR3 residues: CASSYGGSSYNEQFF. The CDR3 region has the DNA TGCGCCAGCAGTTACGGCGGGAGTTCCTACAATGAGCAGTTCTTC. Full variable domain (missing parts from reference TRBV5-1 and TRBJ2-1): KAGVTQTPRYLIKTRGQQVTLSCSPISGHRSVSWYQQTPGQGLQFLFEYFSETQRNKGNFPGRFSGRQFSNSRSEMNVSTLELGDSALYLCASSYGGSSYNEQFFGPGTRLTVL.

The chain's CDR3 is CASSPVHRGGTQETQYF. The CDR3 nucleotides are TGCGCCAGCAGCCCAGTCCACAGGGGGGGTACGCAAGAGACCCAGTACTTC. The chain combines TRBV4-1 with TRBJ2-5; a weak D match, TRBD1 (8 bases). V was pared by 4 bases and J by 2 bases, with 20 bases between. CDR3 length equals 17 residues. CDR1 and CDR2 (germline): MGHRA, YSYEKL.

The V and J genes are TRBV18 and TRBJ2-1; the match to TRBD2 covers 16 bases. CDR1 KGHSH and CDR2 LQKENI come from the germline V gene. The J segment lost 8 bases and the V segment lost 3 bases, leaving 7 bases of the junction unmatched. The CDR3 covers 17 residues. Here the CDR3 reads CASSPGTSGRASYEQFF. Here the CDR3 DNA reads TGTGCCAGCTCACCGGGGACTAGCGGGAGGGCCAGTTATGAGCAGTTCTTC. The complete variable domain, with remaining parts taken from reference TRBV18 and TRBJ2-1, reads NAGVMQNPRHLVRRRGQEARLRCSPMKGHSHVYWYRQLPEEGLKFMVYLQKENIIDESGMPKERFSAEFPKEGPSILRIQQVVRGDSAAYFCASSPGTSGRASYEQFFGPGTRLTVL.

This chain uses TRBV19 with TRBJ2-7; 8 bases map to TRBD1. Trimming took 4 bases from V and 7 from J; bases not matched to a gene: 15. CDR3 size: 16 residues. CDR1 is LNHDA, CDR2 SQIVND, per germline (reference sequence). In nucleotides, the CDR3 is TGTGCCAGTAGTACCCGCCCTAGGCAGGGGGCGAGGGAGCAGTACTTC. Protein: CASSTRPRQGAREQYF.

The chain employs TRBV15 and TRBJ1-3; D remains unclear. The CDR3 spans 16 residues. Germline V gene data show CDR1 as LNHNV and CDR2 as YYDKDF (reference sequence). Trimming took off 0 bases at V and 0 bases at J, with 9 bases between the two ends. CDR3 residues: CATSRDSRVSGNTIYF. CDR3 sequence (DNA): TGTGCCACCAGCAGAGATTCAAGAGTCTCTGGAAACACCATATATTTT. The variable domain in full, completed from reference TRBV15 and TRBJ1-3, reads DAMVIQNPRYQVTQFGKPVTLSCSQTLNHNVMYWYQQKSSQAPKLLFHYYDKDFNNEADTPDNFQSRRPNTSFCFLDIRSPGLGDTAMYLCATSRDSRVSGNTIYFGEGSWLTVV.

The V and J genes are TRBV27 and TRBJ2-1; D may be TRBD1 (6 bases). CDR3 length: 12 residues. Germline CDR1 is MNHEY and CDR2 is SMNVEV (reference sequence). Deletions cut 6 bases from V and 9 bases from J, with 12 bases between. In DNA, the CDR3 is TGTGCCAGCAGAGAGGACAGTGCTGAGCAGTTCTTC. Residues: CASREDSAEQFF.

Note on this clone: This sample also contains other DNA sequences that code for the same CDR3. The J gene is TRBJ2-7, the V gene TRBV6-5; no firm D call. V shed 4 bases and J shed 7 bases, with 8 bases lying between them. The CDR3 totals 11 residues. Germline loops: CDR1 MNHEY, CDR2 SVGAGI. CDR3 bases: TGTGCCAGCAGTTTCGGCTTAGAGCAGTACTTC. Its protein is CASSFGLEQYF.

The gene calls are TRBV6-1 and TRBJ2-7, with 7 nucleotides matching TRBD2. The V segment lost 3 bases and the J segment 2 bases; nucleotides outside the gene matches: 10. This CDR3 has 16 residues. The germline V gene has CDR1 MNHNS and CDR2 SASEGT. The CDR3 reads CASSDYWLAATYEQYF. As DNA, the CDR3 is TGTGCCAGCAGTGATTATTGGCTAGCGGCGACCTACGAGCAGTACTTC.

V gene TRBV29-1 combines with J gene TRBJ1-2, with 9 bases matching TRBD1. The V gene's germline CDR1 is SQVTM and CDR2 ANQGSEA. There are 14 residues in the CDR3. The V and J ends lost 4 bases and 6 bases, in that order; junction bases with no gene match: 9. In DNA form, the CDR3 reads TGCAGCGTTGCCGGGGGACAGGGAGAGGATGGCTACACCTTC. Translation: CSVAGGQGEDGYTF.

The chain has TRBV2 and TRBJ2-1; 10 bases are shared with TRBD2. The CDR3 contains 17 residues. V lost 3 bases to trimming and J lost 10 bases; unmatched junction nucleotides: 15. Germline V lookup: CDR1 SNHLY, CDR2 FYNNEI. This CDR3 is CASSEVGRLAGAQEQFF. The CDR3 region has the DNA TGTGCCAGCAGTGAGGTTGGTCGTCTAGCGGGAGCACAGGAGCAGTTCTTC.

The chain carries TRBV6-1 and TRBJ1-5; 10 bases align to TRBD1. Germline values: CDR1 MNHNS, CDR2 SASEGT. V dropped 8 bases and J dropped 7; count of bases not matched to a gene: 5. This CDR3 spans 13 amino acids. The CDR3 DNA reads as TGTGCCAGCCGGGACAGGGGTGGCCAGCCCCAGCATTTT. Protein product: CASRDRGGQPQHF.

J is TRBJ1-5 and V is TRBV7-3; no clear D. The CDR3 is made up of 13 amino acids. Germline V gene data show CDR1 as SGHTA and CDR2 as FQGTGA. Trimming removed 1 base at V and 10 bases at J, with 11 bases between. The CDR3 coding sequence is TGTGCCAGCAGCTTAAATTTAGGTTCACCCCAGCATTTT. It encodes CASSLNLGSPQHF.

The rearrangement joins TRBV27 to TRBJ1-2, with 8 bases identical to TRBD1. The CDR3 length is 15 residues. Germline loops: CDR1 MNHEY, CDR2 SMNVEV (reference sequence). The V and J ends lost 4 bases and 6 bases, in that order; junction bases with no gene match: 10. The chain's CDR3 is CASSSLRDRGHGYTF. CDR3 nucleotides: TGTGCCAGCAGTTCTCTCCGAGACAGGGGCCATGGCTACACCTTC.

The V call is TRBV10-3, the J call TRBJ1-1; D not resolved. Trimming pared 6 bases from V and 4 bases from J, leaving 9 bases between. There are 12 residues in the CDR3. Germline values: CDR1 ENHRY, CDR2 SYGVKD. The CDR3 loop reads CAISQKATEAFF. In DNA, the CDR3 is TGTGCCATCAGCCAAAAGGCCACTGAAGCTTTCTTT.

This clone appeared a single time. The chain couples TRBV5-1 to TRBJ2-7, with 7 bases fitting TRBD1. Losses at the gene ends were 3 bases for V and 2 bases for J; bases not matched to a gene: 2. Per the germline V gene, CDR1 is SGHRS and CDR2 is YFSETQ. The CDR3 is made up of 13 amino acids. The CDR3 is CASSWDSAYEQYF. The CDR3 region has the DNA TGCGCCAGCAGCTGGGACAGCGCCTACGAGCAGTACTTC. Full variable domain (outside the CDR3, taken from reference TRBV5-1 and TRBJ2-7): KAGVTQTPRYLIKTRGQQVTLSCSPISGHRSVSWYQQTPGQGLQFLFEYFSETQRNKGNFPGRFSGRQFSNSRSEMNVSTLELGDSALYLCASSWDSAYEQYFGPGTRLTVT.

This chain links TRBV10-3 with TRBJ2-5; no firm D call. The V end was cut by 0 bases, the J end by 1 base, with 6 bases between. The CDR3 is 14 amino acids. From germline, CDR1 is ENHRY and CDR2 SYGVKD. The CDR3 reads CAISESRSQETQYF. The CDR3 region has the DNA TGTGCCATCAGTGAGTCGAGGAGCCAAGAGACCCAGTACTTC.

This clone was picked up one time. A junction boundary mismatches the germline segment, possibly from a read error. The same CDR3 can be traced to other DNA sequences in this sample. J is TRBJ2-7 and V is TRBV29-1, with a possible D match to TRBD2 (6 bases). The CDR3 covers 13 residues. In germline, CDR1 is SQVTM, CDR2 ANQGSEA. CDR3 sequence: CSVLGGNSYEQYF. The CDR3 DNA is TGCAGCGTTTTAGGAGGGAATTCCTACGAGCAGTATTTC.

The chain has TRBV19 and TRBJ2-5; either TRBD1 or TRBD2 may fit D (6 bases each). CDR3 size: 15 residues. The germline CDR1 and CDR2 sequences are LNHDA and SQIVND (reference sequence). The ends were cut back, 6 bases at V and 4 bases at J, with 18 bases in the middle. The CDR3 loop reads CASRLESGGVETQYF. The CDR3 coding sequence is TGTGCCAGTAGGCTTGAATCCGGGGGCGTAGAGACCCAGTACTTC.